The 13 T cell receptor beta chains reported below all come from one sample, sequenced in a study of blood T cell repertoires in COVID-19. Profiled with immunoSEQ multiplex PCR; TCRdb holds only in-frame clones, not every one. The sample lists some 220,000 clones; around 82% were seen once. Sequenced input: peripheral blood. Source of these receptors: an older woman with acute or convalescent COVID-19.

J is TRBJ1-3 and V is TRBV7-9, with D possibly being TRBD1 (6 bases). V lost 6 bases, J lost 7 bases, and 31 bases lay in between. CDR3 length: 19 amino acids. CDR1 is SEHNR, CDR2 FQNEAQ, per germline (reference sequence). CDR3 DNA: TGTGCCAGCAGACTCACCGGGTTTTCCGGACAGAAGGTCGGCAACACCATATATTTT. Translating gives CASRLTGFSGQKVGNTIYF.

This chain connects TRBV9 to TRBJ2-1; 12 bases map to TRBD2. The CDR3 sequence is 16 residues long. V dropped 2 bases and J dropped 6; count of bases not matched to a gene: 6. CDR1 and CDR2 (germline): SGDLS, YYNGEE. CDR3 bases: TGTGCCAGCAGCGTCTCGACTAGCGGGGGATTCAATGAGCAGTTCTTC. This sequence encodes CASSVSTSGGFNEQFF.

V gene TRBV19 combines with J gene TRBJ1-1, with a possible D match to TRBD1 (5 bases). Germline V gives CDR1 LNHDA, CDR2 SQIVND (reference sequence). The CDR3 spans 13 residues. V shed 4 bases and J shed 4 bases, with 10 bases lying between them. The DNA of the CDR3 is TGTGCCAGTAGTACTTGGGGCGTCACTGAAGCTTTCTTT. Amino acid sequence: CASSTWGVTEAFF. Variable domain in full (rest from reference TRBV19 and TRBJ1-1): DGGITQSPKYLFRKEGQNVTLSCEQNLNHDAMYWYRQDPGQGLRLIYYSQIVNDFQKGDIAEGYSVSREKKESFPLTVTSAQKNPTAFYLCASSTWGVTEAFFGQGTRLTVV.

The chain couples TRBV12-3 or TRBV12-4 to TRBJ1-2; D gene ambiguous. Deletions cut 2 bases from V and 3 bases from J, with 7 bases between. The CDR3 covers 13 residues. The chain's CDR3 is CASSLWQDYGYTF. The CDR3 DNA sequence: TGTGCCAGCAGTTTATGGCAGGACTATGGCTACACCTTC.

The chain employs TRBV3-1 (or the pseudogene TRBV3-2) and TRBJ2-1, with 7 bases matching TRBD2. Germline CDR1 is LGHDT and CDR2 is YNNKEL (reference sequence). With V trimmed by 4 bases and J by 6 bases, 9 bases remained unmatched. The length of the CDR3 is 15 residues. DNA of the CDR3: TGTGCCAGCAGCCGAAGCGGGGCTCGGCCCAATGAGCAGTTCTTC. This translates into CASSRSGARPNEQFF.

The genes are TRBV5-5 and TRBJ1-5; no definite D call. The CDR3 is 13 amino acids. CDR1 SGHKS and CDR2 YYEKEE come from the germline V gene (reference sequence). V was trimmed by 0 bases and J by 6 bases, leaving 7 bases between them. The CDR3 DNA reads TGTGCCAGCAGCTTGGATCCAGGTCAGCCCCAGCATTTT. It yields the protein CASSLDPGQPQHF.

V usage is TRBV9 and J usage is TRBJ2-1; D is unclear. CDR1 is SGDLS and CDR2 is YYNGEE in the germline V gene. The V end was cut by 0 bases, the J end by 7 bases, with 14 bases between. The CDR3 runs 15 residues. The CDR3 spells CASSVGSLGRNEQFF. CDR3 DNA sequence: TGTGCCAGCAGCGTAGGGAGTCTGGGTAGGAATGAGCAGTTCTTC.

This sequence joins TRBV11-2 and TRBJ2-7; D perhaps matches TRBD1 (6 bases). The V end lost 4 bases, the J end lost 0 bases, and 13 bases lay between the germline ends. The CDR3 length is 15 residues. Germline CDR1 is SGHAT and CDR2 is FQNNGV. CDR3 nucleotides: TGTGCCAGCAGCTCTCGACAGGTATTCTCCTACGAGCAGTACTTC. Encoded protein: CASSSRQVFSYEQYF.

This clone was counted a single time. This chain uses TRBV4-1 with TRBJ2-1; 9 positions agree with TRBD2. CDR1 is MGHRA and CDR2 is YSYEKL in the germline V gene. After removal of 0 bases from V and 8 bases from J, the junction contained 8 bases not matched to a gene. The CDR3 covers 16 residues. The CDR3 here is CASSQDLASGVYEQFF. CDR3 nucleotide sequence: TGCGCCAGCAGCCAAGATTTGGCTAGCGGGGTCTATGAGCAGTTCTTC.

This chain joins TRBV5-6 and TRBJ1-6; D might be TRBD1 (5 bases). Germline CDR1 and CDR2: SGHDT and YYEEEE. The CDR3 runs 14 residues. The ends were cut back, 0 bases at V and 9 bases at J, with 10 bases in the middle. CDR3: CASSLAGIGSPLHF. Here the CDR3 DNA reads TGTGCCAGCAGCTTGGCAGGGATCGGTTCACCCCTCCACTTT.

The V call is TRBV30, the J call TRBJ2-5; D may be TRBD2 (5 bases). CDR3 size: 12 residues. Germline V CDR1 and CDR2: GTSNPN, SVGIG (reference sequence). Trimming shortened V by 5 bases and J by 6 bases, and 13 bases separated the two germline ends. Written as DNA, the CDR3 is TGTGCCTGGGAAGCTGGGAGCAAGACCCAGTACTTC. Amino acids: CAWEAGSKTQYF. The whole variable domain, filled in from reference TRBV30 and TRBJ2-5, reads SQTIHQWPATLVQPVGSPLSLECTVEGTSNPNLYWYRQAAGRGLQLLFYSVGIGQISSEVPQNLSASRPQDRQFILSSKKLLLSDSGFYLCAWEAGSKTQYFGPGTRLLVL.

The rearrangement uses TRBV6-1 and TRBJ1-5; D unclear. This CDR3 comprises 14 residues. Germline assignment: CDR1 MNHNS and CDR2 SASEGT. The V end lost 3 bases, the J end lost 9 bases, and 15 bases lay between the germline ends. The CDR3 DNA is TGTGCCAGCAGTGATAGCACCGGCGGTTTGCCCCAGCATTTT. It encodes CASSDSTGGLPQHF.

The chain links TRBV29-1 to TRBJ1-1; D gene uncertain. The CDR3 is 13 residues long. Germline assignment: CDR1 SQVTM and CDR2 ANQGSEA. Trimming shortened V by 0 bases and J by 8 bases, and 13 bases separated the two germline ends. DNA of the CDR3: TGCAGCGTTGAAGATCAGCGTACTCCCGAAGCTTTCTTT. Amino acid sequence: CSVEDQRTPEAFF.